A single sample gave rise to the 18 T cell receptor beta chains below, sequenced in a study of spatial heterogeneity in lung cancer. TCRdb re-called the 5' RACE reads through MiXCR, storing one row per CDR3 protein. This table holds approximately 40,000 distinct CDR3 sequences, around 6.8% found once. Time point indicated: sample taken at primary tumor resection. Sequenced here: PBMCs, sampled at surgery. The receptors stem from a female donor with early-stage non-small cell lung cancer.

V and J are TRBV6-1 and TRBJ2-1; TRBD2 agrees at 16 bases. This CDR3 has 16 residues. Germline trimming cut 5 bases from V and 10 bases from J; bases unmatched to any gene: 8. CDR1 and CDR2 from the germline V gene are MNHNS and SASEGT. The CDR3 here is CASSTPGLAGGLEQFF. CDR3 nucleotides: TGTGCCAGCAGTACTCCGGGACTAGCGGGGGGGCTCGAGCAGTTCTTC.

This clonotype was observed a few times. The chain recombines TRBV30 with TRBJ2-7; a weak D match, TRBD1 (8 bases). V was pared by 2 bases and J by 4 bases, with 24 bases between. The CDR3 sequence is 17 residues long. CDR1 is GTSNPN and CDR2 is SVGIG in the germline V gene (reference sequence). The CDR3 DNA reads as TGTGCCTGGAGTTCCCACCCGGGAGGTACAGGGGGTTACGAGCAGTACTTC. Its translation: CAWSSHPGGTGGYEQYF.

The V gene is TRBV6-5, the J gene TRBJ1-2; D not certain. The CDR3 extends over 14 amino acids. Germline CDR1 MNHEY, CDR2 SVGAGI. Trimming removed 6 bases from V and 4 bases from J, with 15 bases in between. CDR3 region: CASSGEASTYGYTF. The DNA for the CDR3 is TGTGCCAGCAGCGGAGAGGCGTCGACCTATGGCTACACCTTC.

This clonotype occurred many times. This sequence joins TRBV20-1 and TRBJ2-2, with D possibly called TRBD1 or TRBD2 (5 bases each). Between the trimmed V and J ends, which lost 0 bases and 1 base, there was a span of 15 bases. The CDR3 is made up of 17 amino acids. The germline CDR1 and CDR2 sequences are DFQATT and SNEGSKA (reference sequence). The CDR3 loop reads CSARDRFGAGNTGELFF. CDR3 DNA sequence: TGCAGTGCTAGAGATAGGTTCGGGGCAGGGAACACCGGGGAGCTGTTTTTT.

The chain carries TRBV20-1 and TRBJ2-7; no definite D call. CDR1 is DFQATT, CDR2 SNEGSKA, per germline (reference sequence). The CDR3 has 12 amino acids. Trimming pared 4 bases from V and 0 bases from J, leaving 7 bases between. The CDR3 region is CSAIGNSYEQYF. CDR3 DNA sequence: TGCAGTGCTATAGGGAACTCCTACGAGCAGTACTTC.

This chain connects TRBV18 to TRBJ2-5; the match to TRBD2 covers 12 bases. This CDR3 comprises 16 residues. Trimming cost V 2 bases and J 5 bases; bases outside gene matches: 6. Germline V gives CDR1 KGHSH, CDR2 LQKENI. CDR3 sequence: CASSPATSGGDETQYF. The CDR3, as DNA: TGTGCCAGCTCACCAGCGACTAGCGGGGGTGATGAGACCCAGTACTTC.

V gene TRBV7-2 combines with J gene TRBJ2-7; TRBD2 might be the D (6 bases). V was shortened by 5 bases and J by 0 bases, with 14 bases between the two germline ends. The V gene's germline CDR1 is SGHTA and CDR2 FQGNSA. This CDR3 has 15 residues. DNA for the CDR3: TGTGCCAGCAGCCTTGCTAGCGACAGCTCCTACGAGCAGTACTTC. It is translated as CASSLASDSSYEQYF.

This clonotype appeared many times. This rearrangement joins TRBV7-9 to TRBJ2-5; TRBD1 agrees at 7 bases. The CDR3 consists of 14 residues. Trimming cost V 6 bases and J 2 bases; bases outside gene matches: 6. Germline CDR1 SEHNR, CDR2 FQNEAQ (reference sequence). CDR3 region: CASRMTGNQETQYF. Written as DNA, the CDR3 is TGTGCCAGCAGAATGACAGGGAATCAAGAGACCCAGTACTTC.

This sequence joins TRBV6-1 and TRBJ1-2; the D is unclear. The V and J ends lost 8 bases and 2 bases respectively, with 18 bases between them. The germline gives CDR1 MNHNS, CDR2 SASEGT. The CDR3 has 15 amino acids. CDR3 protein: CASLKGLSLNYGYTF. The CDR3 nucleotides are TGTGCCAGCTTAAAAGGGCTCTCCTTAAACTATGGCTACACCTTC.

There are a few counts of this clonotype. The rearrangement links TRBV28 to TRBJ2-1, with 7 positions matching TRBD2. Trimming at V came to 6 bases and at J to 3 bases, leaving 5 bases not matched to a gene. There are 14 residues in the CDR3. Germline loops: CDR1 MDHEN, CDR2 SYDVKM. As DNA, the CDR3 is TGTGCCAGCAGGAGGGGAGGGGTCTACAATGAGCAGTTCTTC. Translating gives CASRRGGVYNEQFF.

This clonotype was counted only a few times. CDR3 protein: CASSPHGLDYGYTF. The CDR3, as DNA: TGTGCCAGCAGCCCCCACGGACTAGACTATGGCTACACCTTC. V usage is TRBV7-2 and J usage is TRBJ1-2; D gene unclear. The length of the CDR3 is 14 residues. Looked up from germline, CDR1 is SGHTA and CDR2 is FQGNSA. V lost 5 bases, J lost 3 bases, and 13 bases lay in between.

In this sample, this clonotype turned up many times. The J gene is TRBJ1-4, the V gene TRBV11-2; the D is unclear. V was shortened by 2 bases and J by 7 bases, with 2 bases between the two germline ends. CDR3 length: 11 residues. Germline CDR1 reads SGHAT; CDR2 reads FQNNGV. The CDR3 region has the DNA TGTGCCAGCAGCTTAAGTGAAAAACTGTTTTTT. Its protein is CASSLSEKLFF.

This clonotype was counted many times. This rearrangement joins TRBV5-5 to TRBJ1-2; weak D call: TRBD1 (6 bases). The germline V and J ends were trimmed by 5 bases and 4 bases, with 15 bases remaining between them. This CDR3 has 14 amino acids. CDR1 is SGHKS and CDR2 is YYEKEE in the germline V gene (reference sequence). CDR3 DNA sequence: TGTGCCAGCAGGGCAGGGGTTTACGGCTATGGCTACACCTTC. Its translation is CASRAGVYGYGYTF.

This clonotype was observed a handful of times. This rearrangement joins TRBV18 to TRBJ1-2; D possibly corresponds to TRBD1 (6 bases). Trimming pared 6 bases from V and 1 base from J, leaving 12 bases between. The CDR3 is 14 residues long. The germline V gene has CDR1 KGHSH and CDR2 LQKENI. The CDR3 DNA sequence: TGTGCCAGCTCGGACAAGGGGGTTAACTATGGCTACACCTTC. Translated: CASSDKGVNYGYTF.

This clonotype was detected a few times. CDR3 residues: CASRPERAPLAQYF. In nucleotides, the CDR3 is TGTGCCAGCAGACCAGAGAGGGCCCCCCTGGCCCAGTACTTC. The V and J genes are TRBV28 and TRBJ2-5, with a tentative D call TRBD2 (5 bases). The germline CDR1 and CDR2 sequences are MDHEN and SYDVKM. V was pared by 6 bases and J by 9 bases, with 20 bases between. The CDR3 runs to 14 residues.

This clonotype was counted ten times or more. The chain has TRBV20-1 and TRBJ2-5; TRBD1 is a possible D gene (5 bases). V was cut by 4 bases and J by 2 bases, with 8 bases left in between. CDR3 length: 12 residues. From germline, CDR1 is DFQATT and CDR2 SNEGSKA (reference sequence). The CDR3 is CSAKGLQETQYF. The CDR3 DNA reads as TGCAGTGCTAAGGGGCTACAAGAGACCCAGTACTTC.

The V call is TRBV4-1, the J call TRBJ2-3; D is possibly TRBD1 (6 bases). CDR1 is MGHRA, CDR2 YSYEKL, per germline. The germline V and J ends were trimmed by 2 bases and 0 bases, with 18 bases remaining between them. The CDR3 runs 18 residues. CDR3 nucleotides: TGCGCCAGCAGCCAACAGGGGTCAAGAGGCACTAGCACAGATACGCAGTATTTT. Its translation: CASSQQGSRGTSTDTQYF.

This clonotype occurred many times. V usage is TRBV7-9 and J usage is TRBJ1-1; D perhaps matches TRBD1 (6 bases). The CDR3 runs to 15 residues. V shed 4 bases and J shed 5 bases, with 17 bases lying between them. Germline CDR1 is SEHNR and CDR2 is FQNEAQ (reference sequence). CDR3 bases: TGTGCCAGCAGCTCCGTCAGGGGAGCGGGGACTGAAGCTTTCTTT. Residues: CASSSVRGAGTEAFF.